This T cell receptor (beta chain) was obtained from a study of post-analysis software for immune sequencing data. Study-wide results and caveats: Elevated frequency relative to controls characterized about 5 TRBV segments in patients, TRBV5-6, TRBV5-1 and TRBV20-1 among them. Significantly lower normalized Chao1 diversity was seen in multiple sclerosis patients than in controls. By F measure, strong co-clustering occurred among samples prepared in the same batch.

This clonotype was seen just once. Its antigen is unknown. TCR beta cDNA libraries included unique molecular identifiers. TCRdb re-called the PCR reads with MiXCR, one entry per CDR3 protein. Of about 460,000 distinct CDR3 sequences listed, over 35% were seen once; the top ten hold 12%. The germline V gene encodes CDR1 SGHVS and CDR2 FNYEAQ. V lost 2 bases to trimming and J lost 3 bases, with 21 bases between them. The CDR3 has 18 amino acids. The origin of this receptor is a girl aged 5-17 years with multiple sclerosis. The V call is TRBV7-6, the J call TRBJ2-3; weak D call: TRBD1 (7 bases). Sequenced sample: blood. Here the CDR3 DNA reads TGTGCCAGCAGCTTAATCGGGGGTCAGGGGGAGAGGACAGATACGCAGTATTTT. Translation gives CASSLIGGQGERTDTQYF.